This paragraph reports one T cell receptor beta chain. The sample comes from a study of graft-versus-host responses after intestinal transplantation. About the research overall: Those transplanted obtained multivisceral, liver-intestinal, or isolated intestinal grafts. Uniformly, recipients were administered anti-thymocyte globulin induction with subsequent tacrolimus and steroids for three to four years.

V was pared by 10 bases and J by 4 bases, with 10 bases between. CDR3 size: 12 residues. Germline V gene data show CDR1 as SGHTA and CDR2 as FQGNSA. Stimulators, about 200,000 irradiated and violet-dye-labeled cells, were plated with about 200,000 CFSE-labeled responder cells. TCRdb's table, derived via immunoSEQ multiplex PCR, lists solely in-frame clones and lacks some. The sample has 20,000 to 25,000 clones, around 43% seen once. The sequencing used alloreactive CD8+ T cells from a mixed lymphocyte reaction culture, collected before transplantation. As for subset: CFSE-low proliferating T cells sorted from roughly 6-day pre-transplant mixed lymphocyte reaction (GvH or HvG direction). The clonotype comes from a human patient who was an organ donor for intestinal transplantation. The rearrangement joins TRBV7-2 to TRBJ2-2; D unclear. The CDR3 sequence is CAIQDSTGELFF. The CDR3 bases are TGTGCCATCCAGGATAGCACCGGGGAGCTGTTTTTT.